These 27 T cell receptor beta chains share one sample of origin, sequenced in a study of shared clonotypes between healthy human individuals. Generated by immunoSEQ multiplex PCR, the TCRdb table keeps only in-frame clones and is missing some. This repertoire shows approximately 1,500,000 clones, 95% to 99% found once; its top ten account for 0.4% to 0.45%. Sequencing was carried out using naive CD4+ T cells sorted from blood. Indicated subset: CD45RA+ positively selected. The receptors originated from a man younger than 45 in good health.

The chain couples TRBV27 to TRBJ2-7, with TRBD1 identical over 8 bases. Germline CDR1 is MNHEY and CDR2 is SMNVEV (reference sequence). The CDR3 is made up of 16 amino acids. Trimming removed 0 bases from V and 0 bases from J; junction bases left unmatched: 4. The CDR3 region is CASSLSTDRASYEQYF. Here the CDR3 DNA reads TGTGCCAGCAGTTTATCCACGGACAGGGCCTCCTACGAGCAGTACTTC.

This chain connects TRBV28 to TRBJ1-5; possibly TRBD1 for D (5 bases). This CDR3 spans 19 amino acids. Between the trimmed V and J ends, which lost 3 bases and 1 base, there was a span of 22 bases. CDR1 is MDHEN, CDR2 SYDVKM, per germline. The DNA for the CDR3 is TGTGCCAGCAGTTTCCCCGGCCTGTGGGGCGCGATGAGCAATCAGCCCCAGCATTTT. The encoded protein is CASSFPGLWGAMSNQPQHF.

Comment on this clone: This specimen includes other DNA sequences encoding the same CDR3. The chain has TRBV2 and TRBJ2-7; D may be TRBD1 (5 bases). CDR1 and CDR2 (germline): SNHLY, FYNNEI. V was pared by 4 bases and J by 0 bases, with 13 bases between. CDR3 length: 15 residues. CDR3 sequence reads: CASSVGQGSSYEQYF. The CDR3 region has the DNA TGTGCCAGCAGTGTGGGTCAGGGAAGCTCCTACGAGCAGTACTTC.

V gene TRBV5-1 combines with J gene TRBJ2-5; 7 bases align to TRBD1. With 4 bases clipped from V and 5 bases from J, the junction kept 8 bases outside the gene matches. CDR1 SGHRS and CDR2 YFSETQ come from the germline V gene. CDR3 length: 14 amino acids. Written as DNA, the CDR3 is TGCGCCAGCAGCGGCGGACAGGTGGGGGAGACCCAGTACTTC. The encoded protein is CASSGGQVGETQYF. The variable domain in full, completed from reference TRBV5-1 and TRBJ2-5, reads KAGVTQTPRYLIKTRGQQVTLSCSPISGHRSVSWYQQTPGQGLQFLFEYFSETQRNKGNFPGRFSGRQFSNSRSEMNVSTLELGDSALYLCASSGGQVGETQYFGPGTRLLVL.

The chain employs TRBV4-1 and TRBJ1-1; TRBD1 might be the D (6 bases). The CDR3 spans 15 residues. V gave up 2 bases and J gave up 5 bases, with 15 bases separating them. Germline CDR1 is MGHRA and CDR2 is YSYEKL. CDR3 in amino acids: CASSQLQGFSTEAFF. The DNA of the CDR3 is TGCGCCAGCAGCCAACTCCAGGGGTTCAGTACTGAAGCTTTCTTT.

The V and J genes are TRBV5-1 and TRBJ2-6; TRBD2 might be the D (6 bases). Trimming stripped 0 bases from V and 1 base from J, with 20 bases between. CDR3 length: 20 amino acids. The germline gives CDR1 SGHRS, CDR2 YFSETQ. CDR3 loop: CASSLAGKEGRVSGANVLTF. The CDR3 DNA follows: TGCGCCAGCAGCTTGGCGGGCAAGGAGGGACGTGTTTCTGGGGCCAACGTCCTGACTTTC.

The chain carries TRBV9 and TRBJ2-3; either TRBD1 or TRBD2 may fit D (5 bases each). This CDR3 is 13 amino acids long. The V end lost 3 bases, the J end lost 4 bases, and 9 bases lay between the germline ends. Germline assignment: CDR1 SGDLS and CDR2 YYNGEE. The CDR3 region is CASSAPGPDTQYF. Here the CDR3 DNA reads TGTGCCAGCAGCGCTCCGGGACCAGATACGCAGTATTTT.

V and J are TRBV19 and TRBJ2-3; tentatively, D is TRBD1 (6 bases). Germline values: CDR1 LNHDA, CDR2 SQIVND (reference sequence). V dropped 8 bases and J dropped 2 bases, with 11 bases sitting between them. The CDR3 is 13 residues long. Written as DNA, the CDR3 is TGTGCCAGTTCGCACAGGGACACAGATACGCAGTATTTT. As protein: CASSHRDTDTQYF. Full variable domain (outside the CDR3, taken from reference TRBV19 and TRBJ2-3): DGGITQSPKYLFRKEGQNVTLSCEQNLNHDAMYWYRQDPGQGLRLIYYSQIVNDFQKGDIAEGYSVSREKKESFPLTVTSAQKNPTAFYLCASSHRDTDTQYFGPGTRLTVL.

The chain employs TRBV5-6 and TRBJ2-1; tentative D call: TRBD2 (8 bases). This CDR3 has 17 amino acids. The germline V gene has CDR1 SGHDT and CDR2 YYEEEE. Trimming left V 2 bases short and J 10 bases short, with 25 bases between. The CDR3: CASSFPWSGGGPREQFF. The CDR3, as DNA: TGTGCCAGCAGCTTTCCTTGGTCGGGAGGGGGCCCCCGGGAGCAGTTCTTC.

J is TRBJ2-7 and V is TRBV28, with TRBD2 matching over 10 bases. Germline V CDR1 and CDR2: MDHEN, SYDVKM. The trim removed 5 bases at V and 2 bases at J, leaving 12 bases unmatched. This CDR3 comprises 17 residues. The CDR3 nucleotides are TGTGCCAGCAGTCCCGGGGGTAGCGGGAGGTTAACCTACGAGCAGTACTTC. Protein product: CASSPGGSGRLTYEQYF.

The chain recombines TRBV5-1 with TRBJ2-7; D is unclear. The germline V gene has CDR1 SGHRS and CDR2 YFSETQ. V lost 4 bases and J lost 2, with 16 bases in between. The CDR3 is 15 residues long. CDR3 residues: CASSTNSDPPYEQYF. The DNA for the CDR3 is TGCGCCAGCAGCACCAACAGTGATCCCCCCTACGAGCAGTACTTC.

The chain uses TRBV29-1 and TRBJ2-1, with D possibly matching TRBD2 (5 bases). The CDR3 totals 13 residues. Germline CDR1 and CDR2: SQVTM and ANQGSEA. V dropped 4 bases and J dropped 9 bases, with 16 bases sitting between them. The CDR3 bases are TGCAGCGTTGGAGGGCTAAACTGGGGTGAGCAGTTCTTC. It yields the protein CSVGGLNWGEQFF.

The CDR3 nucleotides read TGTGCCAGCATCAAGGGGCTAGCGGGAGGGCAGGGCGAGCAGTACTTC. This codes for CASIKGLAGGQGEQYF. The chain joins TRBV28 to TRBJ2-7, with 12 bases that match TRBD2. Germline loops: CDR1 MDHEN, CDR2 SYDVKM. The CDR3 length is 16 residues. J was trimmed by 6 bases and V by 7 bases; bases with no gene match: 13.

The chain has TRBV5-1 and TRBJ2-5, with D possibly being TRBD2 (6 bases). This CDR3 is 14 amino acids long. Per the germline V gene, CDR1 is SGHRS and CDR2 is YFSETQ. V dropped 3 bases and J dropped 1 base, with 10 bases sitting between them. The CDR3 DNA sequence: TGCGCCAGCAGCTCCCAGGGAGGCCAAGAGACCCAGTACTTC. Its translation: CASSSQGGQETQYF.

This clone was seen once. The rearrangement joins TRBV29-1 to TRBJ2-1; the D is unclear. This CDR3 has 15 amino acids. The ends were cut back, 0 bases at V and 7 bases at J, with 16 bases in the middle. Looked up from germline, CDR1 is SQVTM and CDR2 is ANQGSEA. The CDR3: CSVEEPGLRQNEQFF. Written as DNA, the CDR3 is TGCAGCGTTGAAGAACCGGGCCTAAGACAAAATGAGCAGTTCTTC.

CDR3: CASSYSTGLQTNEQFF. CDR3 in DNA: TGTGCCAGCAGTTACTCGACAGGACTACAAACCAATGAGCAGTTCTTC. The gene calls are TRBV6-5 and TRBJ2-1; D may be TRBD1 or TRBD2 (6 bases each). CDR1 is MNHEY, CDR2 SVGAGI, per germline. The CDR3 length is 16 residues. V lost 0 bases and J 6 bases, leaving 15 bases between the germline ends.

The rearrangement links TRBV28 to TRBJ1-1, with TRBD1 matching over 8 bases. V was clipped by 5 bases and J by 7 bases; unmatched bases: 6. The V gene's germline CDR1 is MDHEN and CDR2 SYDVKM. The CDR3 sequence is 13 residues long. CDR3 residues: CASSRGTGVEAFF. The DNA for the CDR3 is TGTGCCAGCAGTCGAGGGACAGGTGTTGAAGCTTTCTTT.

The gene calls are TRBV19 and TRBJ2-5, with TRBD1 as a possible D gene (6 bases). CDR1 is LNHDA and CDR2 is SQIVND in the germline V gene (reference sequence). V lost 5 bases and J lost 7, with 14 bases in between. This CDR3 is 13 amino acids long. CDR3 nucleotide sequence: TGTGCCAGTAGTCGGGACAAACCGGGGACCCAGTACTTC. Translation: CASSRDKPGTQYF.

The chain is built from TRBV28 and TRBJ2-1, with D unresolved. CDR1 and CDR2 from the germline V gene are MDHEN and SYDVKM. Trimming pared 3 bases from V and 8 bases from J, leaving 11 bases between. CDR3 length: 13 amino acids. The CDR3 coding sequence is TGTGCCAGCAGTTTTCCCCAATTGGATGAGCAGTTCTTC. It codes for CASSFPQLDEQFF.

The chain has TRBV5-1 and TRBJ2-3; no definite D call. V was cut by 4 bases and J by 6 bases, with 15 bases left in between. CDR1 and CDR2 from the germline V gene are SGHRS and YFSETQ. The CDR3 loop spans 14 amino acids. CDR3 bases: TGCGCCAGCAGCCCCCAAGGCCCCGGGGATACGCAGTATTTT. Its translation is CASSPQGPGDTQYF.

The chain uses TRBV11-2 and TRBJ2-1, with TRBD2 identical over 15 bases. The CDR3 is 17 residues long. Germline V gene sequence: CDR1 SGHAT, CDR2 FQNNGV. The trim removed 5 bases at V and 9 bases at J, leaving 11 bases unmatched. CDR3 coding DNA: TGTGCCAGCAGCGGCCGCAGGACTAGCGGGAGGGCCAGTGAGCAGTTCTTC. Residues: CASSGRRTSGRASEQFF.

A remark on this clone: Other DNA sequences in the sample encode the same CDR3. The CDR3 sequence: CASSPGVSTDTQYF. The CDR3, as DNA: TGTGCCAGCTCACCAGGCGTAAGCACAGATACGCAGTATTTT. The chain is built from TRBV18 and TRBJ2-3; D remains ambiguous. With 2 bases removed from V and 0 bases from J, the gap between germline ends came to 6 bases. CDR3 size: 14 residues. Germline V lookup: CDR1 KGHSH, CDR2 LQKENI.

The rearrangement links TRBV30 to TRBJ1-1, with D possibly being TRBD1 (6 bases). This CDR3 is 15 amino acids long. Germline CDR1 and CDR2: GTSNPN and SVGIG (reference sequence). The V gene lost 2 bases and the J gene lost 6 bases, with 19 bases spanning the gap. The CDR3 spells CAWSFGRGPRAEAFF. CDR3 sequence (DNA): TGTGCCTGGAGTTTTGGTCGGGGGCCCCGGGCTGAAGCTTTCTTT.

The chain couples TRBV2 to TRBJ2-5; no reliable D call. Germline assignment: CDR1 SNHLY and CDR2 FYNNEI. CDR3 length: 12 residues. With 2 bases removed from V and 5 bases from J, the gap between germline ends came to 6 bases. The CDR3 sequence is CASSEMRETQYF. CDR3 DNA: TGTGCCAGCAGTGAAATGCGGGAGACCCAGTACTTC.

The V and J genes are TRBV5-1 and TRBJ1-1; D ambiguous. Germline CDR1 and CDR2: SGHRS and YFSETQ. The CDR3 is made up of 13 amino acids. Trimming pared 4 bases from V and 11 bases from J, leaving 18 bases between. CDR3 DNA sequence: TGCGCCAGCAGCCATGGTTTGGCGGGCGGGGCTTTCTTT. The encoded protein is CASSHGLAGGAFF.

The chain joins TRBV7-9 to TRBJ1-5; D may be TRBD1 (5 bases). V gave up 5 bases and J gave up 0 bases, with 23 bases separating them. This CDR3 region has 19 residues. CDR1 and CDR2 (germline): SEHNR, FQNEAQ (reference sequence). CDR3 sequence (DNA): TGTGCCAGCAGCAAAACGGCTTTGTTGGGGGACTATAGCAATCAGCCCCAGCATTTT. This encodes CASSKTALLGDYSNQPQHF.

Worth noting for this clone: This CDR3 is also generated by other DNA sequences in the sample. The J gene is TRBJ2-7, the V gene TRBV5-1; perhaps TRBD1 as D (7 bases). Germline assignment: CDR1 SGHRS and CDR2 YFSETQ. Deletions cut 5 bases from V and 0 bases from J, with 12 bases between. The length of the CDR3 is 14 residues. Here the CDR3 DNA reads TGCGCCAGCAGTCCTCAGGGGGGCTCCTACGAGCAGTACTTC. Its translation: CASSPQGGSYEQYF.